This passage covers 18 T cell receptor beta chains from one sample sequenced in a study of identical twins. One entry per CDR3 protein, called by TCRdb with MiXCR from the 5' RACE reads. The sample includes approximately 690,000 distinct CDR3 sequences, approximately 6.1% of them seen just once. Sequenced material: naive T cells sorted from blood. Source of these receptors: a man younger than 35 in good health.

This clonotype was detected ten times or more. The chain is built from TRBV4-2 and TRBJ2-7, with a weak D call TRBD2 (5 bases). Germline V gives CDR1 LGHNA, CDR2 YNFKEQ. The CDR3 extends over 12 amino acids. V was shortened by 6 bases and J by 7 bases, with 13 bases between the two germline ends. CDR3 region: CASRGVSREQYF. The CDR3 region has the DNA TGTGCCAGCAGGGGAGTATCGAGGGAGCAGTACTTC.

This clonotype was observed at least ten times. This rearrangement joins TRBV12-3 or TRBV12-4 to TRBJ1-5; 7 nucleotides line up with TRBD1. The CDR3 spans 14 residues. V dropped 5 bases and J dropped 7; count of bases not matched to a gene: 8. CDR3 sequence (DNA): TGTGCCAGCAGTCCCGACAGGGTCTCCCAGCCCCAGCATTTT. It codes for CASSPDRVSQPQHF.

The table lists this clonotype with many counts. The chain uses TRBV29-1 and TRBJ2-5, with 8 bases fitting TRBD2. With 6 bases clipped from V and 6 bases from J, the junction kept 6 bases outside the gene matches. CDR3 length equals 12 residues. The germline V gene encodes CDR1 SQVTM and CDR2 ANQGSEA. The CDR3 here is CSVLSGRKTQYF. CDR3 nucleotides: TGCAGCGTACTAAGCGGGAGAAAGACCCAGTACTTC.

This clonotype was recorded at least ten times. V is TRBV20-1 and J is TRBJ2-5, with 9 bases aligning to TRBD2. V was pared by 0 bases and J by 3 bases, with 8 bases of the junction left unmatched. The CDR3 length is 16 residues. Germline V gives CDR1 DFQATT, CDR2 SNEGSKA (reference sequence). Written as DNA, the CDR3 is TGCAGTGCTAGAGACCCCAGCGGGACTAGCAAAGAGACCCAGTACTTC. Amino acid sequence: CSARDPSGTSKETQYF.

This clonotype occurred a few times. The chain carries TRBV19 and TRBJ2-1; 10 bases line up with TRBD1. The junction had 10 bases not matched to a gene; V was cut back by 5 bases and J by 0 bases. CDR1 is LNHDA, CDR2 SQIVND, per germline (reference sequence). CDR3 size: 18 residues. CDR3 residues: CASSWLTGGYRSYNEQFF. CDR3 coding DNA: TGTGCCAGTAGTTGGCTGACAGGGGGCTATCGCTCCTACAATGAGCAGTTCTTC.

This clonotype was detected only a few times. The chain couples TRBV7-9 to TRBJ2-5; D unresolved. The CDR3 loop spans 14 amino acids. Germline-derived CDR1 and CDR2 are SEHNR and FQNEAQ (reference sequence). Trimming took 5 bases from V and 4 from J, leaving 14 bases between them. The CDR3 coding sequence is TGTGCCAGCAGCCTAATAACAGAAGGAGAGACCCAGTACTTC. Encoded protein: CASSLITEGETQYF.

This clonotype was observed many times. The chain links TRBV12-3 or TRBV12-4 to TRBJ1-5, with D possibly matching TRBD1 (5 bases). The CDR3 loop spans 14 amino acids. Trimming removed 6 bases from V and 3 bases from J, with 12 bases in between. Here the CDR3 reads CASSLGTPNQPQHF. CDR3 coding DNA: TGTGCCAGCAGCCTAGGGACCCCCAATCAGCCCCAGCATTTT.

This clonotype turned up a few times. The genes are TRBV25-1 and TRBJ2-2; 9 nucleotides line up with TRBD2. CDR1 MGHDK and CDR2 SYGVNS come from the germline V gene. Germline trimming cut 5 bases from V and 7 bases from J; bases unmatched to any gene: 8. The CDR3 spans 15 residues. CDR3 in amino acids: CASSTPGLADGELFF. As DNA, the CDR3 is TGTGCCAGCAGTACACCGGGACTAGCAGACGGGGAGCTGTTTTTT.

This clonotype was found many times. The CDR3 DNA is TGTGCCAGCAGCGTATCTAACTATGGCTACACCTTC. The encoded protein is CASSVSNYGYTF. The V call is TRBV9, the J call TRBJ1-2; D remains unclear. This CDR3 contains 12 residues. The V end was cut by 1 base, the J end by 0 bases, with 1 base between. Germline V CDR1 and CDR2: SGDLS, YYNGEE.

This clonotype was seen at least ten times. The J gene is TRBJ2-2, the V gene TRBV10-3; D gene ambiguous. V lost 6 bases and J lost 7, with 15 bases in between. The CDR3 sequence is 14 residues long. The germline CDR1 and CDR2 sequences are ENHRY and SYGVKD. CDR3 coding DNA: TGTGCCATCAGAACGCCCGTTCTCGGCGGGGAGCTGTTTTTT. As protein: CAIRTPVLGGELFF.

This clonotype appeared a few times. CDR3 residues: CSARTGTGDPSQETQYF. CDR3 bases: TGCAGCGCCCGAACCGGGACAGGGGACCCGAGCCAAGAGACCCAGTACTTC. The rearrangement joins TRBV29-1 to TRBJ2-5; 10 positions match TRBD1. Losses at the gene ends were 7 bases for V and 1 base for J; bases not matched to a gene: 15. Germline CDR1 SQVTM, CDR2 ANQGSEA. The CDR3 is 17 amino acids.

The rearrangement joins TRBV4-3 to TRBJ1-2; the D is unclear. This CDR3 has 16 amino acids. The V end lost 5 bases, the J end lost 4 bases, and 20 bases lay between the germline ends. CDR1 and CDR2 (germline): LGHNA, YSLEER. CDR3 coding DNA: TGCGCCAGCAGCGCTACCGCTGATGGACTGTCCTATGGCTACACCTTC. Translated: CASSATADGLSYGYTF.

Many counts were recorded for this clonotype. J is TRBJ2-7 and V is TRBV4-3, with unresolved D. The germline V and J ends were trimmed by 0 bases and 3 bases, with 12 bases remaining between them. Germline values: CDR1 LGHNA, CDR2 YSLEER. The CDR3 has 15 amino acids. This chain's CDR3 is CASSQEVVGIYEQYF. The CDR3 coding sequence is TGCGCCAGCAGCCAAGAGGTCGTGGGGATCTACGAGCAGTACTTC.

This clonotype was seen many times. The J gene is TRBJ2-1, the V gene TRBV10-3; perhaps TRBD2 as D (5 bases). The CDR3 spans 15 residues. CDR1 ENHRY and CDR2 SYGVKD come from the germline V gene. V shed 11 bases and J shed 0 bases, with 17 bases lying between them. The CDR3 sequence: CASGVEASSYNEQFF. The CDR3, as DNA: TGTGCCTCGGGTGTGGAGGCGAGCTCCTACAATGAGCAGTTCTTC.

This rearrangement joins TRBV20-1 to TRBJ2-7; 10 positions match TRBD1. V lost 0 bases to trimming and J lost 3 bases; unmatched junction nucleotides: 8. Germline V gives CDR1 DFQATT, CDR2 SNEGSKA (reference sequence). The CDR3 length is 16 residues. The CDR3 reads CSARDYDRGHLYEQYF. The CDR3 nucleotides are TGCAGTGCTAGAGATTACGACAGGGGGCACCTCTACGAGCAGTACTTC.

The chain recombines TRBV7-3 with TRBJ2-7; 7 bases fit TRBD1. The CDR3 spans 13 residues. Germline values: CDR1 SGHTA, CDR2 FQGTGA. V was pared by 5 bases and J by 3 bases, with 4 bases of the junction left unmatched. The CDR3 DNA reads TGTGCCAGCAGCAATGGGACAGTCTACGAGCAGTACTTC. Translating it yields CASSNGTVYEQYF.

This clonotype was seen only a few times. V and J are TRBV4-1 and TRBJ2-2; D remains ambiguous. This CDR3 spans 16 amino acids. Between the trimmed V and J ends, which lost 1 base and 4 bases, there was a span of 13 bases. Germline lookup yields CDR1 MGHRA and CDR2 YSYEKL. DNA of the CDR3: TGCGCCAGCAGCCAAGTGGCGGTGCGTGCCACCGGGGAGCTGTTTTTT. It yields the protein CASSQVAVRATGELFF.

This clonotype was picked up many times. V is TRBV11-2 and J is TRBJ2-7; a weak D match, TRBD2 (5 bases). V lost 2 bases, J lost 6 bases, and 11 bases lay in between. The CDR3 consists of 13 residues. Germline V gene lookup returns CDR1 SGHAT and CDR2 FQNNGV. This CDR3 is CASSLSRAGEQYV. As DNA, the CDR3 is TGTGCCAGCAGCTTATCCCGGGCGGGCGAGCAGTACGTC.